This TCR beta chain was recorded in a study of glioma-infiltrating T cells after dendritic cell vaccination. Time point given: after dendritic cell vaccination, including at tumor progression/relapse. PBMC were collected before vaccination, two weeks after the third vaccination, and at progression. Primers: 60 V beta forward and 13 J beta reverse. Assay: immunoSEQ multiplex PCR; the TCRdb copy retains only in-frame clones and omits some. The sample has 90,000 to 140,000 clones, 90% seen once. The V segment lost 2 bases and the J segment 9 bases; nucleotides outside the gene matches: 11. Germline assignment: CDR1 WSHSY and CDR2 SAAADI. The CDR3 runs to 17 residues.

The specimen comprised blood, sampled after dendritic cell vaccination. The chain employs TRBV10-2 and TRBJ2-1; 12 nucleotides agree with TRBD2. This clonotype was obtained from a human donor with glioblastoma. For the CDR3, the DNA is TGCGCCAGCAGTGAGCTGGGGACTAGCGGGCGGTTCAGTGAGCAGTTCTTC. This translates into CASSELGTSGRFSEQFF.